This TCR beta chain was recorded in a study of CD8 T cells in Susac syndrome. An input of 0.5 to 1 ug of RNA was subjected to reverse transcription using random hexamers. Amplification of the TCR beta CDR3 was carried out by immunoSEQ multiplex PCR, which spanned a total of 54 Vbeta and 13 Jbeta segments. A single record per CDR3 protein comes from TCRdb applying MiXCR to the immunoSEQ multiplex PCR reads. The top ten clones hold 0.12% of a sample with roughly 400,000 distinct CDR3 sequences, 85% of them seen once. TCR beta sequencing was performed on blood CD8+ and CD4+ T cells. Relapsing-remitting disease, either stable or active, was present in the multiple sclerosis controls, who were treatment-naive patients. Negative isolation yielded CD4+ and CD8+ T cells, and FACS enriched TEMRA cells. The sequence was collected from a human donor with multiple sclerosis. The sequenced sample consisted of CD8+ T cells from PBMCs.

CDR3 amino acids: CATSSDRINEKLFF. The CDR3 DNA reads as TGTGCCACCAGCAGTGACAGGATTAATGAAAAACTGTTTTTT. The chain links TRBV15 to TRBJ1-4; maybe TRBD1 (6 bases). The V end was cut by 3 bases, the J end by 4 bases, with 9 bases between. Germline V gives CDR1 LNHNV, CDR2 YYDKDF (reference sequence). The CDR3 runs 14 residues.